The clone carrying this T cell receptor beta chain was recorded many times. The ends were cut back, 0 bases at V and 4 bases at J, with 6 bases in the middle. Per germline, CDR1 MNHEY and CDR2 SVGAGI. CDR3 size: 13 residues. A distinct unique molecular identifier was carried by each TCR cDNA molecule. TCRdb called the 5' RACE reads again in MiXCR, with one record for every CDR3 protein. In the table there are 30,000 to 45,000 distinct CDR3 sequences, under 8.5% of which are singletons. The time point here: sample taken at primary tumor resection. This sample was taken from a study of spatial heterogeneity in lung cancer.

This material consisted of PBMCs, taken at surgery. The chain has TRBV6-5 and TRBJ1-2; D gene unclear. The receptor was derived from a female donor with early-stage non-small cell lung cancer. The CDR3 nucleotides read TGTGCCAGCAGTTACTCTGGAGCCTATGGCTACACCTTC. Translated, it gives CASSYSGAYGYTF.